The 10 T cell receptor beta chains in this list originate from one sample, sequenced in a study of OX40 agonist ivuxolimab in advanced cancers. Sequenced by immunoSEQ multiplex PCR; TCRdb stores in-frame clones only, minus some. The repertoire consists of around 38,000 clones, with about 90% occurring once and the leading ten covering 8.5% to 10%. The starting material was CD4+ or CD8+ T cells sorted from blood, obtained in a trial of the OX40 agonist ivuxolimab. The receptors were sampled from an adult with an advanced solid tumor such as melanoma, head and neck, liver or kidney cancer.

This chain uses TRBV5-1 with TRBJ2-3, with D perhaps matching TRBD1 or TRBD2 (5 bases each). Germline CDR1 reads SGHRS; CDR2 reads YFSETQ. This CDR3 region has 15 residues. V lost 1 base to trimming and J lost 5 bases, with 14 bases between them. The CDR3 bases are TGCGCCAGCAGCTTGTCCAGCAGGGCGGGAGATACGCAGTATTTT. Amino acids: CASSLSSRAGDTQYF.

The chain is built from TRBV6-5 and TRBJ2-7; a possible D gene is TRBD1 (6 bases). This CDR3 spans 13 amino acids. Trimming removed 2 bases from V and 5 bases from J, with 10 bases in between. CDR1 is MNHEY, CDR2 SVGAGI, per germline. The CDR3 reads CASSYNTGNEQYF. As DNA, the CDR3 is TGTGCCAGCAGTTACAATACAGGGAACGAGCAGTACTTC.

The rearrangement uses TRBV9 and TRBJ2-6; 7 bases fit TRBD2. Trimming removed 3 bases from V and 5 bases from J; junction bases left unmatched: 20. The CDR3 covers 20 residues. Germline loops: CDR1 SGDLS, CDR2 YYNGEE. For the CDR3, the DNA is TGTGCCAGCAGCGAACGAGCGGGAATTGGTTTGAGTAAGTGGGCCAACGTCCTGACTTTC. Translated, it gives CASSERAGIGLSKWANVLTF.

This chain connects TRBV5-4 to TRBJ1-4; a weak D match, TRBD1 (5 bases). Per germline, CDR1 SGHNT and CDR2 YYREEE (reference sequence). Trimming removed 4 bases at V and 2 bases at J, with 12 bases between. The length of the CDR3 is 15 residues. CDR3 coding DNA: TGTGCCAGCAGCGACGAGGAGGGGACTAATGAAAAACTGTTTTTT. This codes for CASSDEEGTNEKLFF.

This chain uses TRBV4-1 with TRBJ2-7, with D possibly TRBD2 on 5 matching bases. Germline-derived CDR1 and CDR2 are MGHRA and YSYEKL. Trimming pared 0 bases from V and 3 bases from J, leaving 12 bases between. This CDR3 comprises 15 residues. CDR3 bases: TGCGCCAGCAGCCAAGACCCAGACTACGGCTACGAGCAGTACTTC. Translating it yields CASSQDPDYGYEQYF.

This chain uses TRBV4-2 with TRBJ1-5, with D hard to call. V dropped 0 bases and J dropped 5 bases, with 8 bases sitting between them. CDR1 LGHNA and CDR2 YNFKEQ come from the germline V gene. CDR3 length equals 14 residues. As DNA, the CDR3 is TGTGCCAGCAGCCAAGATAGTTTGGATCAGCCCCAGCATTTT. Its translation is CASSQDSLDQPQHF.

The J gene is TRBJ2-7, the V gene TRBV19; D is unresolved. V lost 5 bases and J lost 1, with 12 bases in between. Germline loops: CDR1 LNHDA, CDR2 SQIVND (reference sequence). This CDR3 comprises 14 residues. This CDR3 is CASSYTLGSYEQYF. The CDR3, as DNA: TGTGCCAGTAGTTATACTCTCGGATCCTACGAGCAGTACTTC.

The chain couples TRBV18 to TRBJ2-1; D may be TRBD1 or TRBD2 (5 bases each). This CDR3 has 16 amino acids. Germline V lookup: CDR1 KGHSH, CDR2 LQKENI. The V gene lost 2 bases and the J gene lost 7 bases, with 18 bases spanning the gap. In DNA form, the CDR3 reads TGTGCCAGCTCACCATACACTTGGGACGGAAAAAATGAGCAGTTCTTC. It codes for CASSPYTWDGKNEQFF.

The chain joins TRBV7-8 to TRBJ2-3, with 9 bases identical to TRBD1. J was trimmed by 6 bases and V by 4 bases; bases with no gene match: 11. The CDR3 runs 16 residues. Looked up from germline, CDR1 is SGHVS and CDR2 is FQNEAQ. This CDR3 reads CASSSLHGQGSDTQYF. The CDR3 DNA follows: TGTGCCAGCAGCTCTCTCCACGGACAGGGGTCCGATACGCAGTATTTT.

This CDR3 reads CASSQERRGLNTGELFF. CDR3 coding DNA: TGCGCCAGCAGCCAAGAGCGGAGGGGACTTAACACCGGGGAGCTGTTTTTT. The J gene is TRBJ2-2, the V gene TRBV4-1, with D perhaps matching TRBD2 (6 bases). The CDR3 contains 17 residues. Germline V gives CDR1 MGHRA, CDR2 YSYEKL. Trimming left V 0 bases short and J 2 bases short, with 13 bases between.